This TCR beta chain comes out of a study of T cell repertoires in cytomegalovirus infection. This clonotype has a count of ten or more. The CDR3 is 15 amino acids. The junction had 6 bases not matched to a gene; V was cut back by 0 bases and J by 10 bases. The germline CDR1 and CDR2 sequences are SGHTA and FQGNSA. TCRdb analysed the reads with MiXCR anew, one entry per CDR3 protein. The sample yields 150,000 or so distinct CDR3 sequences, roughly 6% seen once. This TCR derives from a human donor in good health (CMV status not recorded). Some clones in this sample may be carry-over from other donors' samples. The chain recombines TRBV7-2 with TRBJ1-1; 12 nucleotides match TRBD1. The sequencing sample was made of PBMCs. The CDR3 loop is CASSLAGTGGVSAFF. Written as DNA, the CDR3 is TGTGCCAGCAGCTTAGCGGGGACAGGGGGCGTCTCAGCTTTCTTT.